The present TCR beta chain was sequenced within a study of T cell repertoires in cytomegalovirus infection. About the research overall: Recently identified HLA-C-restricted CMV epitopes and well-studied HLA-B-restricted CMV epitopes were used by the study. Public TCR beta signatures provided an indication of both CMV infection and a matching HLA type.

The CDR3 sequence is 15 residues long. The germline CDR1 and CDR2 sequences are MGHRA and YSYEKL. Trimming shortened V by 0 bases and J by 5 bases, and 11 bases separated the two germline ends. Notes on the study in general: Totalled public TCR beta family frequency picked out people who carried CMV plus the relevant HLA. The ex vivo response was dominated by HLA-C-restricted CMV-specific TCR beta clonotypes.

As regards this clonotype: The antigen is undetermined.

TCRdb fed the reads into MiXCR, producing one record per CDR3 protein. This table has 550,000 to 700,000 distinct CDR3 sequences, 40% appearing once. The receptor's source is a human donor in good health (CMV status not recorded). Some clones in this sample may be carry-over from other donors' samples. J is TRBJ2-1 and V is TRBV4-1; tentative D call: TRBD1 (5 bases). Source: cultured PBMCs, taken from culture after CMV antigen stimulation. The CDR3 here is CASSQDPSRDNEQFF. The DNA for the CDR3 is TGCGCCAGCAGCCAAGACCCATCCAGGGACAATGAGCAGTTCTTC.